The 12 T cell receptor beta chains given below trace back to one sample, sequenced in a study of blood T cell repertoires in COVID-19. Measured with immunoSEQ multiplex PCR; TCRdb has only the in-frame clones, and not every one. Seen here are roughly 30,000 clones, roughly 90% observed once, and the top ten hold 3% to 4%. Material: peripheral blood. These receptors came from a man in his 60s with acute or convalescent COVID-19.

J is TRBJ2-1 and V is TRBV18; D is unresolved. Germline CDR1 reads KGHSH; CDR2 reads LQKENI. V was pared by 3 bases and J by 4 bases, with 10 bases between. There are 14 residues in the CDR3. CDR3 amino acids: CASSPPVRYNEQFF. DNA for the CDR3: TGTGCCAGCTCACCGCCGGTCAGGTACAATGAGCAGTTCTTC.

The chain uses TRBV27 and TRBJ2-7, with 7 positions matching TRBD1. This CDR3 spans 15 amino acids. With 2 bases clipped from V and 3 bases from J, the junction kept 7 bases outside the gene matches. The germline CDR1 and CDR2 sequences are MNHEY and SMNVEV (reference sequence). This chain's CDR3 is CASSLLPQGDYEQYF. The CDR3, as DNA: TGTGCCAGCAGTTTACTCCCGCAGGGGGACTACGAGCAGTACTTC.

About this clone: An end of the junction does not agree with germline; a read error may underlie this. This chain connects TRBV6-1 to TRBJ1-5; D is unclear. Germline V lookup: CDR1 MNHNS, CDR2 SASEGT. CDR3 length equals 16 residues. DNA of the CDR3: TGTGCCAGCAGGGAAGTCCGATTCACAGGCAATCAGCCCCAGCATTTT. Amino acid sequence: CASREVRFTGNQPQHF.

The V and J genes are TRBV2 and TRBJ1-3; tentatively, D is TRBD1 (6 bases). V lost 4 bases to trimming and J lost 5 bases, with 12 bases between them. The CDR3 extends over 14 amino acids. Germline loops: CDR1 SNHLY, CDR2 FYNNEI. CDR3 protein: CASSVRGGRNTIYF. The CDR3 DNA follows: TGTGCCAGCAGTGTGAGGGGGGGTCGAAACACCATATATTTT.

Here the CDR3 reads CATSRGGGGQPQHF. The CDR3, as DNA: TGTGCCACCAGTCGAGGAGGGGGCGGCCAGCCCCAGCATTTT. The J gene is TRBJ1-5, the V gene TRBV24-1; TRBD1 matches at 7 bases. J was trimmed by 7 bases and V by 6 bases; bases with no gene match: 8. Germline CDR1 and CDR2: KGHDR and SFDVKD. The CDR3 consists of 14 residues.

This chain links TRBV5-4 with TRBJ1-4, with TRBD1 as a possible D gene (6 bases). The CDR3 is 15 residues long. V lost 0 bases and J 5 bases, leaving 11 bases between the germline ends. CDR1 is SGHNT and CDR2 is YYREEE in the germline V gene (reference sequence). The CDR3 spells CASSLGRGPNEKLFF. The CDR3 DNA reads TGTGCCAGCAGCTTGGGCAGGGGCCCCAATGAAAAACTGTTTTTT.

The chain combines TRBV9 with TRBJ1-3; no reliable D call. Trimming shortened V by 4 bases and J by 0 bases, and 11 bases separated the two germline ends. Germline CDR1 SGDLS, CDR2 YYNGEE. The CDR3 runs to 15 residues. CDR3 protein: CASSPMLLSGNTIYF. The DNA for the CDR3 is TGTGCCAGCAGCCCCATGCTACTCTCTGGAAACACCATATATTTT. Based on the CDR3 plus reference TRBV9 and TRBJ1-3, the full variable domain is DSGVTQTPKHLITATGQRVTLRCSPRSGDLSVYWYQQSLDQGLQFLIQYYNGEERAKGNILERFSAQQFPDLHSELNLSSLELGDSALYFCASSPMLLSGNTIYFGEGSWLTVV.

This clone was picked up one time. The chain links TRBV7-2 to TRBJ1-1; 8 bases are a match to TRBD1. V shed 3 bases, J shed 5 bases, and the junction held 8 bases outside the gene matches. The CDR3 is made up of 15 amino acids. Germline V CDR1 and CDR2: SGHTA, FQGNSA. The CDR3 coding sequence is TGTGCCAGCAGCTTTGGGGGGACAGGCCGGACTGAAGCTTTCTTT. Amino acids: CASSFGGTGRTEAFF.

The rearrangement links TRBV10-3 to TRBJ2-1; 16 bases agree with TRBD2. V gave up 2 bases and J gave up 7 bases; unmatched junction bases: 8. The germline V gene has CDR1 ENHRY and CDR2 SYGVKD. The CDR3 extends over 18 amino acids. CDR3 sequence: CAISEGTSGRALSNEQFF. CDR3 nucleotide sequence: TGTGCCATCAGTGAGGGGACTAGCGGGAGGGCCTTAAGTAATGAGCAGTTCTTC.

The chain employs TRBV10-3 and TRBJ1-5; TRBD1 agrees at 7 bases. Trimming removed 7 bases from V and 9 bases from J; junction bases left unmatched: 15. The CDR3 length is 15 residues. CDR1 is ENHRY and CDR2 is SYGVKD in the germline V gene. The CDR3 region has the DNA TGTGCCATCAATAAGGAGACAGGGCCGAATTGGCCCCAGCATTTT. Residues: CAINKETGPNWPQHF.

The sample holds one count of this clone. This chain links TRBV5-1 with TRBJ1-4; possibly TRBD1 for D (5 bases). Looked up from germline, CDR1 is SGHRS and CDR2 is YFSETQ. CDR3 length equals 15 residues. Trimming stripped 4 bases from V and 7 bases from J, with 17 bases between. CDR3 in DNA: TGCGCCAGCAGCAAGGAGACAGTCCTGAGTGAAAAACTGTTTTTT. Residues: CASSKETVLSEKLFF.

The chain has TRBV9 and TRBJ2-7; 7 bases line up with TRBD2. Germline V gives CDR1 SGDLS, CDR2 YYNGEE. The CDR3 is 15 residues long. V lost 2 bases, J lost 1 base, and 6 bases stayed unmatched. CDR3 protein: CASSVGGSGSYEQYF. In nucleotides, the CDR3 is TGTGCCAGCAGCGTGGGCGGGAGTGGATCCTACGAGCAGTACTTC. Complete variable domain (other parts from reference TRBV9 and TRBJ2-7): DSGVTQTPKHLITATGQRVTLRCSPRSGDLSVYWYQQSLDQGLQFLIQYYNGEERAKGNILERFSAQQFPDLHSELNLSSLELGDSALYFCASSVGGSGSYEQYFGPGTRLTVT.